This TCR beta chain came from a study of cytomegalovirus exposure and HLA in healthy donors. As to this clone: Its antigen is unknown.

Germline-derived CDR1 and CDR2 are SGHTS and YDEGEE. Trimming removed 0 bases from V and 7 bases from J, with 11 bases in between. This CDR3 has 14 residues. Study-wide results and limits: The study recorded 150 to 200 TCR beta chains that were cytomegalovirus-associated. About 87% or about 30% of the time was how often most TCR beta V segments were productive, according to an earlier analysis.

Primers included in the PCR were 60 Vbeta and 13 Jbeta primers. Assay used: immunoSEQ multiplex PCR; TCRdb lists only in-frame clones, some missing. The repertoire consists of some 170,000 clones, with about 65% occurring once and the leading ten covering 2.5% to 3%. The chain recombines TRBV5-8 with TRBJ2-1, with D unclear. Specimen: PBMCs. The sequence was obtained from a woman in her 30s in good health and CMV-seronegative. The CDR3 loop is CASSLGSPQNEQFF. The CDR3 region has the DNA TGTGCCAGCAGCTTGGGATCTCCCCAGAATGAGCAGTTCTTC.